This TCR beta chain was documented in a study of human T cells and chemical hapten exposure. The study, taken as a whole, reports: Each of the donors had alopecia, so their immune responses may not resemble those of healthy people. Once DPC sensitization occurred, TCRs above 1 in 1000 frequency showed no change. In comparison with controls, expanded TCRs gave rise to a significantly larger number of large CDR3 similarity clusters.

Time point indicated: patch test 2, 6 weeks after DPC sensitization. The treatment denotes: therapeutic diphenylcyclopropenone sensitization with weekly scalp DPC. TCRdb passed the RACE reads through MiXCR, listing each CDR3 protein once. Here the sample spans about 40,000 distinct CDR3 sequences, 3.3% being singletons. V was cut by 2 bases and J by 5 bases, with 16 bases left in between. Germline V lookup: CDR1 SGHRS, CDR2 YFSETQ. The CDR3 covers 15 residues. As concerns this clonotype: Its antigen is currently unknown.

The sequence came from a man between 35 and 55 years old with alopecia areata. Some clones in this sample may be carry-over from other donors' samples. The chain joins TRBV5-1 to TRBJ1-1; maybe TRBD1 (6 bases). The sample in question was whole blood, obtained in connection with sensitization to the hapten diphenylcyclopropenone (DPC). The CDR3 loop reads CASSFVRGTSTEAFF. For the CDR3, the DNA is TGCGCCAGCAGCTTCGTGCGGGGGACAAGTACTGAAGCTTTCTTT.